This TCR beta chain was captured in a study of regulatory T cells in long-lasting Graves disease. Time point meaning: newly diagnosed GD, antithyroid drugs for less than 3 months. PBMC RNA was the source of the TCR library. A peripheral blood sample, 7 to 9.5 milliliters in volume, was drawn into EDTA tubes. This clonotype was seen repeatedly, ten times or more. What it binds is not known. Through Arm-PCR of CDR3 regions and iRepertoire HTBI primers, TCR beta libraries were built. Via MiXCR, TCRdb re-called the multiplex PCR reads, giving one row per CDR3 protein. Of approximately 400,000 distinct CDR3 sequences listed, 15% were seen once; the top ten hold about 7.6%. There are 19 residues in the CDR3. The V and J ends lost 5 bases and 8 bases, in that order; junction bases with no gene match: 23. Germline lookup yields CDR1 SGHAT and CDR2 FQDESV (reference sequence). Overall study results and limits: Newly diagnosed Graves' patients exceeded persistent ones in TCR diversity. Persistent disease was associated with favored TRBV28 usage and with favored use of TRBJ1-2 and TRBJ2-5.

These same records also appear under a second study, on T cells in Graves' hyperthyroidism and ophthalmopathy. According to that study: Blood also showed most of the thyroid clonotypes that were expanded above 0.001.

The chain combines TRBV11-1 with TRBJ2-1; 8 nucleotides match TRBD2. This specimen was peripheral blood mononuclear cells (PBMCs), taken at new diagnosis, from a patient treated with antithyroid drugs. This receptor was obtained from a middle-aged woman with Graves disease. In DNA form, the CDR3 reads TGTGCCAGCAGCGATCCATTTCCCAGCGGGAGTACTGACGCGGATGAGCAGTTCTTC. Translation gives CASSDPFPSGSTDADEQFF.